This T cell receptor (beta chain) was sequenced during a study of vaccination and CD4 T cells after COVID-19. From germline, CDR1 is MNHEY and CDR2 SVGAGI. V lost 4 bases to trimming and J lost 7 bases; unmatched junction nucleotides: 6. The CDR3 covers 13 residues. Treatment: roughly 11-day PBMC culture with coronavirus spike peptide pools or control peptides (ViraFEST assay). Via ViraFEST, peptide pools expanded antigen-specific T cells before TCR sequencing. At the Johns Hopkins FTIC core, DNA taken from cultured CD4+ T cells was sequenced by way of the Oncomine TCR Beta short-read assay. It was cultured CD4+ T cells from which genomic DNA was extracted. From the PCR reads, TCRdb called clonotypes with MiXCR, one entry per CDR3 protein. Of some 9,600 distinct CDR3 sequences listed, about three fifths are singletons. This clonotype was seen only a few times. The antigen is not known.

The sequence derives from a human donor who had recovered from COVID-19. This chain uses TRBV6-5 with TRBJ2-5; 7 positions match TRBD1. Sequenced material: CD4+ T cells from blood, cultured in vitro. The CDR3 sequence is CASSFGQERTQYF. CDR3 DNA sequence: TGTGCCAGCAGTTTCGGACAGGAACGGACCCAGTACTTC.